This T cell receptor beta chain was identified during a study of blood T cell repertoires in COVID-19. Sequencing used immunoSEQ multiplex PCR; TCRdb keeps in-frame clones, though not all of them. The top ten hold about 10% of the sample, which has around 360,000 clones, over 75% seen once. This TCR came from a woman aged 30 to 39 with COVID-19, enrolled during active disease. The specimen sequenced was peripheral blood.

The CDR3 sequence: CAISGTSGSETGELFF. The CDR3 nucleotides read TGTGCCATCAGTGGGACTAGCGGGAGCGAGACCGGGGAGCTGTTTTTT. This chain links TRBV10-3 with TRBJ2-2, with 13 positions matching TRBD2. CDR1 is ENHRY and CDR2 is SYGVKD in the germline V gene. Trimming at V came to 4 bases and at J to 5 bases, leaving 4 bases not matched to a gene. The CDR3 runs 16 residues.